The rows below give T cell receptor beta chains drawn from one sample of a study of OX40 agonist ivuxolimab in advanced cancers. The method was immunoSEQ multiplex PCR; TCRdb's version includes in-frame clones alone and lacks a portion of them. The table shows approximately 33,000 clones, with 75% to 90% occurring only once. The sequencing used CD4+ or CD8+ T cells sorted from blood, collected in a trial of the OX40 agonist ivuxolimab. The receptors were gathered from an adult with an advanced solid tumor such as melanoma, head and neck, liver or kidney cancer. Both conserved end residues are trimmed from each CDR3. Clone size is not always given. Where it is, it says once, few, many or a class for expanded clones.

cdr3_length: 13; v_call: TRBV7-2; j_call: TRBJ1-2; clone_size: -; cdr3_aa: ASSLYRGLNYGYT
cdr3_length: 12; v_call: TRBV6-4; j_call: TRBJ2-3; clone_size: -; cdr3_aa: ASSDEGGTDTQY
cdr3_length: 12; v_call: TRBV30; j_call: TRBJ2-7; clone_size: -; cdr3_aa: AWRTDRFSYEQY
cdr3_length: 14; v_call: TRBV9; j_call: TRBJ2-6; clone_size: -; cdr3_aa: ASSGTPSSGANVLT
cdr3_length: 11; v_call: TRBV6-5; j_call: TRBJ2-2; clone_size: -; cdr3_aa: ASSYVDTGELF
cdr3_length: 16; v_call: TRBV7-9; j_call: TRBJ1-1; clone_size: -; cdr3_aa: ASSLFPEWEIRDTEAF
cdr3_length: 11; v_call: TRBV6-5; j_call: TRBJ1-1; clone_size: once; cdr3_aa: ASSYLRETEAF
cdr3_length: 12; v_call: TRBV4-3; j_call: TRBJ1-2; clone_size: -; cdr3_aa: ASSLRDRRSGYT
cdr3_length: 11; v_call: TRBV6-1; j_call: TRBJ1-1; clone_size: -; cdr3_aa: ASRDSLNTEAF
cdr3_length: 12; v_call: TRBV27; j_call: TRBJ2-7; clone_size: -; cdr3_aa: ASSLWESSYEQY
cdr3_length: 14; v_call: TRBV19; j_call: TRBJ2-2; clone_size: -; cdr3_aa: ASSAAGTSVLGELF
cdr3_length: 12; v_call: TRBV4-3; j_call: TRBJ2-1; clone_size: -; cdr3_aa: ASSHQTGDNEQF
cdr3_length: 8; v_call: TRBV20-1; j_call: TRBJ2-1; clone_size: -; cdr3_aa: SARVWWQF
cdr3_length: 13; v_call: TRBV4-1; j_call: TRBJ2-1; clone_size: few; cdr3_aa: ASSRAGGSYNEQF
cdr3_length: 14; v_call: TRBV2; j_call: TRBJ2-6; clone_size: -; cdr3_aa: ASSTSLGAGANVLT
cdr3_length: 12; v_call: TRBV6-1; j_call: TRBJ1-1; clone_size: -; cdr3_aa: ASSEGQGNTEAF
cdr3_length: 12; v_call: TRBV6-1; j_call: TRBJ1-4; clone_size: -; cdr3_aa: ASDKGGDNEKLF
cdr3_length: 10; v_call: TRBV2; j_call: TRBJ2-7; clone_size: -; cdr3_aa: ASSFGGNEQY
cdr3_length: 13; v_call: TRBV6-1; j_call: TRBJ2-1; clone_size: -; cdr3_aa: ASSSRQAYYNEQF
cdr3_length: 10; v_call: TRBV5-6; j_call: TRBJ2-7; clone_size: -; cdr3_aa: ASSLVRDEQY
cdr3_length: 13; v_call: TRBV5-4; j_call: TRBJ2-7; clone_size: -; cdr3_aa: ASSLSAGNSYEQY
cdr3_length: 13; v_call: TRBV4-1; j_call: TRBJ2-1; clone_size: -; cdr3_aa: ASSPTSAAYNEQF
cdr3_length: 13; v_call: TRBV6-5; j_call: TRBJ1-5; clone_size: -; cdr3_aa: ASSQGQGLSQPQH
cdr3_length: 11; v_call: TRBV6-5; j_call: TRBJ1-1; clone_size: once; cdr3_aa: ASSYGGRSEAF
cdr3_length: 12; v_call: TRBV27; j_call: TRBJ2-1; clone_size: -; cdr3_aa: ASSLERRGNEQF
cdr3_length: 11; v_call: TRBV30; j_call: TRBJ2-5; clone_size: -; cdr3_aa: AWSVNGQETQY
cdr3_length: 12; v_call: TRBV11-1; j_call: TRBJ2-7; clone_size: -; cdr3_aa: AGSPGTDIYEQY
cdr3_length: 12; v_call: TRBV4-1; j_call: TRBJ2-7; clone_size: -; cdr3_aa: ASSHGTGNYEQY
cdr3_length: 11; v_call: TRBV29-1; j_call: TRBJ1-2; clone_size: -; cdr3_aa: SVELQGNYGYT
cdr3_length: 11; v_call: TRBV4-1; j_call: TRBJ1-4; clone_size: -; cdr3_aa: ASSPPSNEKLF
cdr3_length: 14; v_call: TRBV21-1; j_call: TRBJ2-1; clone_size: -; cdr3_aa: ASSSRTSGICGEQF
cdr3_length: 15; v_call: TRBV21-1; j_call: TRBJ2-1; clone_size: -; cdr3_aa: ASSKSASGRAYNEQF
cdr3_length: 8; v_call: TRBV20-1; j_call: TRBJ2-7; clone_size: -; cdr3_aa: RADSYEQY
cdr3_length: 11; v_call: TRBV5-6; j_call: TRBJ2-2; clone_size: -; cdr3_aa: ASSLDLTGELF
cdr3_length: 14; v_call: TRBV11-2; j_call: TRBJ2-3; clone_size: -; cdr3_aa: ASSFSLGGRTDTQY
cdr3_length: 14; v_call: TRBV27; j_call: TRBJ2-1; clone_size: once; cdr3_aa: ASSSHPTSGYNEQF
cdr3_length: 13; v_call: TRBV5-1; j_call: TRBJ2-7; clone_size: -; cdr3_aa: ASSLAGGGSYEQY
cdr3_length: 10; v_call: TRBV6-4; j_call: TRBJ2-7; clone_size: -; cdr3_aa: ASSDTSYEQY
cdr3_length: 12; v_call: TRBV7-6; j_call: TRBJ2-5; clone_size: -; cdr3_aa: ASSRVAEQETQY
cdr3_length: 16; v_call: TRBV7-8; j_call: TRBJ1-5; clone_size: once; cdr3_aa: ASSLLEGQDYSNQPQH
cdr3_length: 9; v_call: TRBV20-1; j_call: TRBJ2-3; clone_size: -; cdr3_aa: SDGSTDTQY
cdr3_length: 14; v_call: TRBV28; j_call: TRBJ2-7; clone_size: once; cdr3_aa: ASSLLASSFSYEQY
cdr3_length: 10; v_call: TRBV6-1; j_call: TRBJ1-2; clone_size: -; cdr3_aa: ASSYQGVGYT
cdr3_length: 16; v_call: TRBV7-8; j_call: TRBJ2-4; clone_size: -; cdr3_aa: ASSAGTSGIGAKNIQY
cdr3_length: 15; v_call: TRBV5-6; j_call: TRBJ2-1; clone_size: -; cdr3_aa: ASSLAFGPISYNEQF
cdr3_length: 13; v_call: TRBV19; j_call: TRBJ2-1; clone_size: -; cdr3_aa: ASRSDWSSYNEQF
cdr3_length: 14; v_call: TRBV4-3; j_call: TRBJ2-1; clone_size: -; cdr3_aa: ASSQVRTSGYNEQF